This T cell receptor (beta chain) was sequenced during a study of OX40 agonist ivuxolimab in advanced cancers. Unmatched junction bases numbered 4, after V lost 5 bases and J lost 0 bases. The CDR3 is 15 amino acids. Germline V lookup: CDR1 SEHNR, CDR2 FQNEAQ (reference sequence). Assay: immunoSEQ multiplex PCR; the TCRdb copy retains only in-frame clones and omits some. This sample has under 95,000 clones, with roughly 82% found just once. The sample consisted of CD4+ or CD8+ T cells sorted from blood, taken in a trial of the OX40 agonist ivuxolimab. This sequence joins TRBV7-9 and TRBJ2-1, with TRBD1 identical over 7 bases. This TCR was recovered from an adult with an advanced solid tumor such as melanoma, head and neck, liver or kidney cancer. CDR3 sequence (DNA): TGTGCCAGCAGCCAGACAGGGAGCTCCTACAATGAGCAGTTCTTC. The encoded protein is CASSQTGSSYNEQFF.